A single T cell receptor beta chain is shown here with its context. No cognate antigen has been identified for it. The sample holds no much larger clone one base away, and base qualities are not on file. Whole blood was collected in K2EDTA tubes by collaborating institutions according to the institutions' own protocols. Collaborator samples were shipped for TCRbeta analysis as frozen whole blood, isolated PBMCs, or DNA extracted from either sample type. The CDR3 holds 15 amino acids from the cysteine to the phenylalanine. Only the CDR3 portion is preserved as DNA: 45 bases, with reading frame beginning at the first base. The germline V gene (reference sequence) sets CDR1 to SGHNT and CDR2 to YYREEE. Germline trimming: 1 base from V, 4 bases from J; junction bases outside gene matches: 4. This entry belongs to a study of blood T cell repertoires in COVID-19 (TCRdb year 2020). Regarding the study in general: The collaborator samples originated in the United States, Italy and Spain and spanned the acute and convalescent phases of COVID-19. Deeply sampled blood TCRbeta repertoires from subjects exposed to, actively infected with, or recovered from COVID-19 were included in the dataset. The sample metadata nearly always contained a de-identified subject ID, COVID-19 status, age in years and sex. The repertoires were made available in a free public database intended to serve as a resource for research on the immune response to SARS-CoV-2. Samples were obtained from the ongoing ImmuneRACE study (first 160 participants) and from about 1,300 subjects provided by 6 global collaborators. Where HLA class I and class II types were available, the types were taken from metadata supplied by the sample provider, not from assay-based typing. The material from the prospective study consisted of cDNA or gDNA derived from T cells, B-cell-depleted T cells, or PBMCs.

General conclusions and limits of the study: The quantity of clinical and demographic metadata differed by source and by participant and was supplied without curation.

TCRbeta CDR3 regions were amplified from genomic DNA by means of the immunoSEQ Assay, a bias-controlled multiplex PCR. The original methods were these. The number of nucleated cells in each sample was estimated from the amplification of reference gene primers within the assay. Sequence reads were collapsed and filtered to measure the absolute abundance of every unique TCRbeta CDR3 rearrangement. Productive Simpson clonality was computed per sample as the square root of Simpson's diversity index over productive rearrangements. Here the immuneACCESS table is served through TCRdb, limited to in-frame sequences with V and J called. Missing clones are a known gap in these copies; in checked studies unresolved V genes cover under half, and the rest lacks a known reason. V, J and clone size were drawn from that table, and D and trimming were deduced from the DNA. The sample table lists some 150,000 clones, around 90% of them with a count of one. The top ten constitute roughly 4% of the sample.

Specimen: peripheral blood. The TCR comes from a woman aged 55-69 years with active or convalescent COVID-19. Rearrangement joined TRBV5-4 to TRBJ2-1; the junction holds 8 bases that match TRBD2. In nucleotide form, the sequence is TGTGCCAGCAGCTTGTGGGCGGGGGGTTACAATGAGCAGTTCTTC. This yields the protein CASSLWAGGYNEQFF.